The next 12 T cell receptor beta chains were all read from a single sample in a study of blood T cell repertoires in COVID-19. Sequencing was performed with immunoSEQ multiplex PCR; in TCRdb, only in-frame clones are kept and a portion is missing. The table shows some 15,000 clones, with about 91% occurring only once. The sequenced sample was peripheral blood. These TCRs come from a human donor in a cohort sampled during active COVID-19.

The chain carries TRBV6-5 and TRBJ1-3; a weak D match, TRBD1 (5 bases). CDR1 and CDR2 (germline): MNHEY, SVGAGI. The CDR3 runs to 14 residues. Trimming shortened V by 6 bases and J by 3 bases, and 12 bases separated the two germline ends. In DNA, the CDR3 is TGTGCCAGCAGCCCCCAGGGCCTTGGAAACACCATATATTTT. Amino acids: CASSPQGLGNTIYF.

The J gene is TRBJ2-6, the V gene TRBV2, with 7 nucleotides matching TRBD1. Looked up from germline, CDR1 is SNHLY and CDR2 is FYNNEI. The CDR3 is 17 amino acids. The J segment lost 0 bases and the V segment lost 7 bases, leaving 9 bases of the junction unmatched. DNA for the CDR3: TGTGCCAGCACCATGGGACAGCCTTCCTCTGGGGCCAACGTCCTGACTTTC. The encoded protein is CASTMGQPSSGANVLTF.

The chain employs TRBV6-6 and TRBJ2-7, with 10 bases aligning to TRBD2. V lost 5 bases and J lost 1; bases outside the gene matches: 2. This CDR3 region has 14 residues. The V gene's germline CDR1 is MNHNY and CDR2 SVGAGI (reference sequence). For the CDR3, the DNA is TGTGCCAGCAGTCGGACTAGCGGATCCTACGAGCAGTACTTC. It codes for CASSRTSGSYEQYF.

The chain joins TRBV5-1 to TRBJ2-1, with 14 bases that match TRBD2. The V gene's germline CDR1 is SGHRS and CDR2 YFSETQ. The CDR3 has 15 residues. V lost 5 bases, J lost 10 bases, and 8 bases stayed unmatched. CDR3 in amino acids: CASSPTSGRAGEQFF. Here the CDR3 DNA reads TGCGCCAGCAGTCCGACTAGCGGGAGGGCGGGAGAGCAGTTCTTC.

V is TRBV7-2 and J is TRBJ2-1; possibly TRBD2 for D (6 bases). V was pared by 6 bases and J by 6 bases, with 12 bases between. Germline V gives CDR1 SGHTA, CDR2 FQGNSA. The CDR3 is 13 residues long. The CDR3: CASSPGLLNEQFF. CDR3 DNA sequence: TGTGCCAGCAGTCCGGGACTCCTCAATGAGCAGTTCTTC.

This clone counts as large. The chain uses TRBV19 and TRBJ1-5; no clear D gene. Per the germline V gene, CDR1 is LNHDA and CDR2 is SQIVND (reference sequence). Trimming cost V 8 bases and J 3 bases, with 8 bases left between them. This CDR3 has 12 amino acids. The CDR3 DNA is TGTGCCAGTCGGGGAGACAATCAGCCCCAGCATTTT. Translation: CASRGDNQPQHF.

This clone was picked up one time. The gene calls are TRBV9 and TRBJ2-1; D is perhaps TRBD2 (5 bases). Looked up from germline, CDR1 is SGDLS and CDR2 is YYNGEE. With 4 bases removed from V and 1 base from J, the gap between germline ends came to 15 bases. The CDR3 is 16 amino acids. CDR3 in amino acids: CASSPYLEGSYNEQFF. The CDR3 DNA reads as TGTGCCAGCAGCCCCTATCTTGAGGGTTCCTACAATGAGCAGTTCTTC.

V gene TRBV19 combines with J gene TRBJ1-5; 10 bases fit TRBD1. Germline CDR1 LNHDA, CDR2 SQIVND (reference sequence). The CDR3 has 17 residues. The trim removed 6 bases at V and 5 bases at J, leaving 13 bases unmatched. CDR3 sequence: CASSRGGGTGAHQPQHF. The CDR3 DNA is TGTGCCAGTAGCAGAGGCGGGGGGACAGGGGCTCATCAGCCCCAGCATTTT.

V is TRBV6-4 and J is TRBJ2-2, with TRBD2 as a possible D gene (5 bases). The CDR3 has 13 amino acids. V lost 3 bases and J 6 bases, leaving 8 bases between the germline ends. Germline CDR1 is MRHNA and CDR2 is SNTAGT. Here the CDR3 DNA reads TGTGCCAGCAGTGAAACTAGTTCCGGGGAGCTGTTTTTT. Residues: CASSETSSGELFF.

The rearrangement uses TRBV5-1 and TRBJ2-1; the D gene is possibly TRBD2 (6 bases). Germline CDR1 reads SGHRS; CDR2 reads YFSETQ. V was clipped by 4 bases and J by 2 bases, with 13 bases between them. There are 15 residues in the CDR3. CDR3: CASSPAGNAYNEQFF. The CDR3 coding sequence is TGCGCCAGCAGCCCGGCGGGGAACGCCTACAATGAGCAGTTCTTC. Combining the CDR3 with reference TRBV5-1 and TRBJ2-1 gives the whole variable domain KAGVTQTPRYLIKTRGQQVTLSCSPISGHRSVSWYQQTPGQGLQFLFEYFSETQRNKGNFPGRFSGRQFSNSRSEMNVSTLELGDSALYLCASSPAGNAYNEQFFGPGTRLTVL.

This clone appeared a single time. J is TRBJ2-1 and V is TRBV30; 11 positions agree with TRBD2. This CDR3 has 13 amino acids. The junction had 10 bases not matched to a gene; V was cut back by 8 bases and J by 10 bases. The germline gives CDR1 GTSNPN, CDR2 SVGIG (reference sequence). CDR3 sequence (DNA): TGTGCCATGCTAGCGGGAGGAGAGTTGGAGCAGTTCTTC. Its translation: CAMLAGGELEQFF.

The chain combines TRBV7-9 with TRBJ2-1; 7 bases map to TRBD2. The CDR3 extends over 18 amino acids. Germline lookup yields CDR1 SEHNR and CDR2 FQNEAQ (reference sequence). J lost 5 bases, V lost 1 base, and 14 bases had no gene match. The CDR3 region is CASSLGRWGRALDNEQFF. The DNA for the CDR3 is TGTGCCAGCAGCTTAGGGCGTTGGGGGAGGGCCTTGGACAATGAGCAGTTCTTC.